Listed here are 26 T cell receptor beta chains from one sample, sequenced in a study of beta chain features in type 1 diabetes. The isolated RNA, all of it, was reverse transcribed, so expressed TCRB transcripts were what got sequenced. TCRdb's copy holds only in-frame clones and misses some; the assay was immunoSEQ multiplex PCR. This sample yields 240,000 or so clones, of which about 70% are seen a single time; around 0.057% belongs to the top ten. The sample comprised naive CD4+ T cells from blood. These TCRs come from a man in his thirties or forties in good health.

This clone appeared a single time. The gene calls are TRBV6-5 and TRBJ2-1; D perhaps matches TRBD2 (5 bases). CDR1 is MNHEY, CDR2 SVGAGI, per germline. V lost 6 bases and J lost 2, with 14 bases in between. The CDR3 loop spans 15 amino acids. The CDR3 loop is CASSLALSPYNEQFF. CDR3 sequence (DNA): TGTGCCAGCAGCTTAGCGCTGTCTCCCTACAATGAGCAGTTCTTC.

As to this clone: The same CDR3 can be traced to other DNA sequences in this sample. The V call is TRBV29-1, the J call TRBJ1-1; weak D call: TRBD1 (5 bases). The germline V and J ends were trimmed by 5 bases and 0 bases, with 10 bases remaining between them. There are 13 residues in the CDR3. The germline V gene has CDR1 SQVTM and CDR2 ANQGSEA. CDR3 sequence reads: CSVQGRMNTEAFF. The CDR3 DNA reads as TGCAGCGTTCAGGGACGGATGAACACTGAAGCTTTCTTT.

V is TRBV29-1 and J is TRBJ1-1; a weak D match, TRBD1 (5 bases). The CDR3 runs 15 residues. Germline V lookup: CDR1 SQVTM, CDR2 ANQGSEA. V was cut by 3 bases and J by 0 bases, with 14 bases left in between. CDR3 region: CSVDRGSRLNTEAFF. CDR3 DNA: TGCAGCGTTGATAGGGGATCCAGACTGAACACTGAAGCTTTCTTT.

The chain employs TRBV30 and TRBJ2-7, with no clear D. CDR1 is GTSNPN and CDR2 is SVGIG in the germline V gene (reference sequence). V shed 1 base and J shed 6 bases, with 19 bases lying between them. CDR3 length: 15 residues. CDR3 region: CAWSGTSARAAEQYF. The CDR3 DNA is TGTGCCTGGAGTGGGACCAGCGCACGGGCGGCCGAGCAGTACTTC.

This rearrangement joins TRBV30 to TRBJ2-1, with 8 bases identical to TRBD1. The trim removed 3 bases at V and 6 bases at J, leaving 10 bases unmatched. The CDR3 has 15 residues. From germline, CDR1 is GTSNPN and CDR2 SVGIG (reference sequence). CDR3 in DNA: TGTGCCTGGAGCCGGTGGCAGGGGGCGAGCAATGAGCAGTTCTTC. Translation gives CAWSRWQGASNEQFF. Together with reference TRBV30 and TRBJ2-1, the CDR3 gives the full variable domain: SQTIHQWPATLVQPVGSPLSLECTVEGTSNPNLYWYRQAAGRGLQLLFYSVGIGQISSEVPQNLSASRPQDRQFILSSKKLLLSDSGFYLCAWSRWQGASNEQFFGPGTRLTVL.

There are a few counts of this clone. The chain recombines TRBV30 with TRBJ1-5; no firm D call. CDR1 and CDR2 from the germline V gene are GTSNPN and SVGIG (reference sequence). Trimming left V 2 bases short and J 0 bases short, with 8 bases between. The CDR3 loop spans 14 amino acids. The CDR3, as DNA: TGTGCCTGGAGTAAAGATTATAGCAATCAGCCCCAGCATTTT. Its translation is CAWSKDYSNQPQHF.

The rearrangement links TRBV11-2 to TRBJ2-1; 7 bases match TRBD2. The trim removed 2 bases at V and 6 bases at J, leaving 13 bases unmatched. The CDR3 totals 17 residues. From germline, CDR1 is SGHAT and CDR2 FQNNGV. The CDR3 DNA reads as TGTGCCAGCAGCTTACGACTGCTAGCGGAGGAGCCCAATGAGCAGTTCTTC. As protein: CASSLRLLAEEPNEQFF.

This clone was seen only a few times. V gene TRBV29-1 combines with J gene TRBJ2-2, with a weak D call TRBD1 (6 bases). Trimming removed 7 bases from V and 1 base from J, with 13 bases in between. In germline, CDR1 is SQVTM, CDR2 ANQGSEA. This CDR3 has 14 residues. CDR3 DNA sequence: TGCAGCGGGCAGGGGCTTGGGAACACCGGGGAGCTGTTTTTT. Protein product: CSGQGLGNTGELFF.

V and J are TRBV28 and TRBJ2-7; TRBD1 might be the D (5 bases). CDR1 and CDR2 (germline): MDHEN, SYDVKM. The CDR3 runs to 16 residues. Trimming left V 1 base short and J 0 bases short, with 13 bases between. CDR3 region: CASSLLLRQPSYEQYF. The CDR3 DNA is TGTGCCAGCAGTTTATTGCTAAGACAGCCCTCCTACGAGCAGTACTTC.

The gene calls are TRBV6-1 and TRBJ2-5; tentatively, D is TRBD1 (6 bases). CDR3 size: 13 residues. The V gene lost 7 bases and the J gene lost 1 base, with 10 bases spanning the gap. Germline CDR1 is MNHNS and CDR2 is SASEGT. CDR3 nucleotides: TGTGCCAGCAACGGACAGTTCCAAGAGACCCAGTACTTC. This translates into CASNGQFQETQYF.

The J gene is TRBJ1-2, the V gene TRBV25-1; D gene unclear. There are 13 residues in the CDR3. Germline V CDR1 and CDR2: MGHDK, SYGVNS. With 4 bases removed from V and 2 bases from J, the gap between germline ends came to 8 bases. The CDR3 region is CASSAGGNYGYTF. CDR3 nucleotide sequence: TGTGCCAGCAGTGCCGGAGGGAACTATGGCTACACCTTC.

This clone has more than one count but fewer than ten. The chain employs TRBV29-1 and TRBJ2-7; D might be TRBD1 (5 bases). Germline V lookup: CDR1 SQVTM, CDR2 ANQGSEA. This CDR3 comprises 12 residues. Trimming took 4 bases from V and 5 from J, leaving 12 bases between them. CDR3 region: CSVVRATNEQYF. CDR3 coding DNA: TGCAGCGTTGTCAGGGCGACCAACGAGCAGTACTTC.

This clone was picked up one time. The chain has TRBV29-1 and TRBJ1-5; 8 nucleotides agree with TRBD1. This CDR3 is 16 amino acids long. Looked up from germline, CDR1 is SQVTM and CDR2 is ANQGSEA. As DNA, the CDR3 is TGCAACTACTTCAGGGGCAGGGGGCCATCTAGTCAGCCCCAGCATTTT. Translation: CNYFRGRGPSSQPQHF.

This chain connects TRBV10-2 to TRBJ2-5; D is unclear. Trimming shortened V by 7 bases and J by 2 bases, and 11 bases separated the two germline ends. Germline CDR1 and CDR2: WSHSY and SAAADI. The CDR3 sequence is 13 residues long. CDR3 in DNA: TGCGCCAGCAAATTTCAACTTCAAGAGACCCAGTACTTC. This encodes CASKFQLQETQYF.

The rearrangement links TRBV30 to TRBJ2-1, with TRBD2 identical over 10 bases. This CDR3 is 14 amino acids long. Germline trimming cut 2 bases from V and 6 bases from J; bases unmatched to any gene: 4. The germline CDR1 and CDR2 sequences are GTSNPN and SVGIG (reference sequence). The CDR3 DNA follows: TGTGCCTGGAGTCGCGAGCGGGGGGGCAATGAGCAGTTCTTC. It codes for CAWSRERGGNEQFF. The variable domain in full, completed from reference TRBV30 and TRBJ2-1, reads SQTIHQWPATLVQPVGSPLSLECTVEGTSNPNLYWYRQAAGRGLQLLFYSVGIGQISSEVPQNLSASRPQDRQFILSSKKLLLSDSGFYLCAWSRERGGNEQFFGPGTRLTVL.

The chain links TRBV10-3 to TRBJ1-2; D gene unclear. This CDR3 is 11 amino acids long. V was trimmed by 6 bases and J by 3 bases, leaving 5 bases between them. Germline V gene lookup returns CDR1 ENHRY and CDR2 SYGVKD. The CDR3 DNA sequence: TGTGCCATCAGGCGGGACTATGGCTACACCTTC. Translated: CAIRRDYGYTF.

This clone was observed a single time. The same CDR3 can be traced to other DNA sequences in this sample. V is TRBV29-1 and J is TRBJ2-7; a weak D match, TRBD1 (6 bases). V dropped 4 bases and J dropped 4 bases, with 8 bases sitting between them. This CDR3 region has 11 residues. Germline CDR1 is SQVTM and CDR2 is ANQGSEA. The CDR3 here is CSVAQGYEQYF. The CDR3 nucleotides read TGCAGCGTTGCTCAGGGGTACGAGCAGTACTTC.

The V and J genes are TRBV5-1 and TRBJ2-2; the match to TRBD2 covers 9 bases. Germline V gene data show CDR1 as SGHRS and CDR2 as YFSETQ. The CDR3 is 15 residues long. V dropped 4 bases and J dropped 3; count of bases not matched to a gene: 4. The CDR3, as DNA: TGCGCCAGCAGCCTTAGCGGGGGCGACACCGGGGAGCTGTTTTTT. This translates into CASSLSGGDTGELFF.

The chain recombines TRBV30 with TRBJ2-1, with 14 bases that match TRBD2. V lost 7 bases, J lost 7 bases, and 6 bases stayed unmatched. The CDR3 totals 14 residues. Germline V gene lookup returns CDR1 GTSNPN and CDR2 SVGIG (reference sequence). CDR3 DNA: TGTGCCTATACCGGGACTAGCGGGAGTAATGAGCAGTTCTTC. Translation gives CAYTGTSGSNEQFF.

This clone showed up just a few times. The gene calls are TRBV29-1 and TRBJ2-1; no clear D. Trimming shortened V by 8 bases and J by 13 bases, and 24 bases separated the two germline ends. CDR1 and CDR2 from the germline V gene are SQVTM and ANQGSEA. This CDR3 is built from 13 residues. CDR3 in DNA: TGCAGCCCGCCCCGCAATAAGGGCTGGGCTCAGTTCTTC. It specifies CSPPRNKGWAQFF.

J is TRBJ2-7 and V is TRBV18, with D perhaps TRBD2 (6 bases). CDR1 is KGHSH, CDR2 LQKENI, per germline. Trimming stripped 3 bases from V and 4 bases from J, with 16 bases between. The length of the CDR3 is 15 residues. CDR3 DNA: TGTGCCAGCTCACCCGGCGGGACCTCCTTGTACGAGCAGTACTTC. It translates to CASSPGGTSLYEQYF.

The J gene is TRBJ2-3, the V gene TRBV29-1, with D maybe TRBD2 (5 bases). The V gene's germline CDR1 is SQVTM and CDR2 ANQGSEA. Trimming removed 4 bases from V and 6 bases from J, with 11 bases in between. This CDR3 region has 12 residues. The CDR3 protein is CSVARGGDTQYF. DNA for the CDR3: TGCAGCGTTGCTCGTGGCGGGGATACGCAGTATTTT.

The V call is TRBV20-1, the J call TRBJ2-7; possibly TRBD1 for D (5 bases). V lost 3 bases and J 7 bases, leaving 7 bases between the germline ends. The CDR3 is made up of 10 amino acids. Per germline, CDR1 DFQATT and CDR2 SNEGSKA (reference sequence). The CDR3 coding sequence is TGCAGTGCTAGCAGGGAAGAGCAGTACTTC. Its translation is CSASREEQYF.

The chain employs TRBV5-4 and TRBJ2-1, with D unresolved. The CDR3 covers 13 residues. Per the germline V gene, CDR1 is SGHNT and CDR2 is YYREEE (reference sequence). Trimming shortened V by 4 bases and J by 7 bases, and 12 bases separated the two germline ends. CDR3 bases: TGTGCCAGCAGCCTCTGGCAGAGGAATGAGCAGTTCTTC. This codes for CASSLWQRNEQFF.

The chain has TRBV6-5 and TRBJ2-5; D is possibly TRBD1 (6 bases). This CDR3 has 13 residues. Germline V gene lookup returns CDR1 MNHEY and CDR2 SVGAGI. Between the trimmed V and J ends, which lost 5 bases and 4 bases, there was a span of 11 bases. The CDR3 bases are TGTGCCAGCAGTACAGGGTCGCGAGAGACCCAGTACTTC. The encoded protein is CASSTGSRETQYF.

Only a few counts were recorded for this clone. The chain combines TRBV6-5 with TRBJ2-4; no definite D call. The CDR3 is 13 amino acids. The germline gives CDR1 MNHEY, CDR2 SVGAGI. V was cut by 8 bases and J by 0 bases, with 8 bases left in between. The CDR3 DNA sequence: TGTGCCAGCGGTCGAGAAGCCAAAAACATTCAGTACTTC. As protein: CASGREAKNIQYF.